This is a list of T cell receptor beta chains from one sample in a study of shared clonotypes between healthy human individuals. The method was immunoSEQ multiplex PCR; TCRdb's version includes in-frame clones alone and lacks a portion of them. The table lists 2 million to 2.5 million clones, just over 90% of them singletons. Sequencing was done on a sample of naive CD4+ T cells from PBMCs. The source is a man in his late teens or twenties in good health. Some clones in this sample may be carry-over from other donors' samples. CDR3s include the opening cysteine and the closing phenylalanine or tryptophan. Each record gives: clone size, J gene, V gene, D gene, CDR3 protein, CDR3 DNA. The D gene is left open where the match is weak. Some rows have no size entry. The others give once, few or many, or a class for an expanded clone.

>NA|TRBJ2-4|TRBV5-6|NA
CASSTRSTNLNIQYF
TGTGCCAGCAGCACCCGATCAACTAATCTAAACATTCAGTACTTC
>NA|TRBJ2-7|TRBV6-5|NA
CASSRWDGRMEQYF
TGTGCCAGCAGTCGCTGGGACGGTCGCATGGAGCAGTACTTC
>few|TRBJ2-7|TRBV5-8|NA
CASSLAPPNYEQYF
TGTGCCAGCAGCCTGGCTCCTCCGAACTACGAGCAGTACTTC
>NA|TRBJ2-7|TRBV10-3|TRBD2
CAISEPSGIRSYEQYF
TGTGCCATCAGTGAGCCTAGCGGGATACGCTCCTACGAGCAGTACTTC
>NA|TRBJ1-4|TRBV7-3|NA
CASSTNRNEKLFF
TGTGCCAGCAGCACCAACAGAAATGAAAAACTGTTTTTT
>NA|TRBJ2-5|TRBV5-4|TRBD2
CASSGTTREGRGLAETQYF
TGTGCCAGCAGCGGCACTACGCGGGAGGGCCGAGGACTGGCAGAGACCCAGTACTTC
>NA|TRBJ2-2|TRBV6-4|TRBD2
CASSDPSQREPRNTGELFF
TGTGCCAGCAGTGACCCCTCCCAGCGGGAGCCTAGGAACACCGGGGAGCTGTTTTTT
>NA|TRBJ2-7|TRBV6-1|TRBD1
CASTGGLRAYEQYF
TGTGCCAGCACAGGGGGCTTAAGGGCCTACGAGCAGTACTTC
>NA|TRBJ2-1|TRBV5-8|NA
CASSLGIASYNEQFF
TGTGCCAGCAGCTTGGGCATTGCCTCCTACAATGAGCAGTTCTTC
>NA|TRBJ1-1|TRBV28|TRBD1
CASSLLPGQGAHTEAFF
TGTGCCAGCAGCCTACTGCCCGGACAGGGGGCCCACACTGAAGCTTTCTTT
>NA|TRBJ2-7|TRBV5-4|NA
CASSLDSHYEQYF
TGTGCCAGCAGCTTGGACTCACATTACGAGCAGTACTTC
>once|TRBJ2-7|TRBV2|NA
CASSLKTGWRWVKENF
TGTGCCAGCAGCTTAAAAACGGGGTGGCGGTGGGTAAAGGAGAACTTC
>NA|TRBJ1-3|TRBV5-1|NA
CASSADFGNTIYF
TGCGCCAGCAGCGCGGACTTCGGAAACACCATATATTTT
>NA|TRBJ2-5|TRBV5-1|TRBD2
CASSSAGVGETQYF
TGCGCCAGCAGCTCTGCGGGGGTCGGAGAGACCCAGTACTTC
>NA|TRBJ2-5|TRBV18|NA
CASSEQGWETQYF
TGTGCCAGCTCGGAACAGGGATGGGAGACCCAGTACTTC
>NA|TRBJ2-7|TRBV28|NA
CASSSTASRLSYEQYF
TGTGCCAGCAGTTCTACTGCTTCTCGGCTCTCCTACGAGCAGTACTTC
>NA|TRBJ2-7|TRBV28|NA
CASSSPGKFFGQYF
TGTGCCAGCAGCTCCCCCGGGAAGTTTTTTGGGCAGTACTTC
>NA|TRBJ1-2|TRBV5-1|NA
CASSLEGASTGYTF
TGCGCCAGCAGCTTGGAAGGGGCTAGTACGGGCTACACCTTC
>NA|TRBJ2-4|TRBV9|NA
CASSPSLAKNIQYF
TGTGCCAGCAGCCCGTCCTTAGCCAAAAACATTCAGTACTTC
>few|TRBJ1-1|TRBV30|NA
CAWSGQGTTEAFF
TGTGCCTGGAGTGGCCAGGGAACGACTGAAGCTTTCTTT
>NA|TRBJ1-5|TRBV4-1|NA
CASSPSRTPYQPQHF
TGCGCCAGCAGCCCTTCCCGGACGCCTTATCAGCCCCAGCATTTT
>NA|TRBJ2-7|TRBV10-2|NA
CASSEVPESGEQYF
TGCGCCAGCAGTGAGGTTCCCGAGAGTGGCGAGCAGTACTTC
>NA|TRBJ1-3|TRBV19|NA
CASSVSGNTIYF
TGTGCCAGTAGTGTCTCTGGAAACACCATATATTTT
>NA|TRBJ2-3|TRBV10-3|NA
CAISPSTDTQYF
TGTGCCATCAGTCCGAGCACAGATACGCAGTATTTT
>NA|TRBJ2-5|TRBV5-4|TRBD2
CASSLGGAGGSQETQYF
TGTGCCAGCAGCTTGGGGGGAGCGGGAGGATCACAAGAGACCCAGTACTTC
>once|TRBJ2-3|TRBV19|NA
CASTPRGTPDTQYF
TGTGCCAGTACCCCGAGGGGGACGCCGGATACGCAGTATTTT
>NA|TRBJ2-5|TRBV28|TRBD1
CASSRDRTRETQYF
TGTGCCAGCAGTCGGGACAGGACTCGAGAGACCCAGTACTTC
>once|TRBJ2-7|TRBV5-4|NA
CASSLVGSYEQYF
TGTGCCAGCAGCTTGGTTGGCTCCTACGAGCAGTACTTC
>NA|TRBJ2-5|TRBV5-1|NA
CASSLIGQGGGETQYF
TGCGCCAGCAGCTTGATCGGACAGGGAGGGGGAGAGACCCAGTACTTC
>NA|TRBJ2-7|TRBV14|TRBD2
CASSRTSSSGSSYEQYF
TGTGCCAGCAGCCGTACCTCTTCTAGCGGGAGCTCCTACGAGCAGTACTTC
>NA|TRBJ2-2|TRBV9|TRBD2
CASSVDIRLAGAKTGELFF
TGTGCCAGCAGCGTAGATATTCGACTAGCGGGAGCTAAGACCGGGGAGCTGTTTTTT
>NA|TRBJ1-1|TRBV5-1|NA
CASSLDPTGNTEAFF
TGCGCCAGCAGCTTGGACCCTACAGGGAACACTGAAGCTTTCTTT
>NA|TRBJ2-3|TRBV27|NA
CASSLVESGDTQYF
TGTGCCAGCAGTTTAGTTGAAAGTGGAGATACGCAGTATTTT
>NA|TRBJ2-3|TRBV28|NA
CASSPQGGPTDTQYF
TGTGCCAGCAGTCCCCAGGGGGGGCCCACAGATACGCAGTATTTT
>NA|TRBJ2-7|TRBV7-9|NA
CASSSQAGSNEQYF
TGTGCCAGCAGCTCGCAAGCTGGAAGCAACGAGCAGTACTTC
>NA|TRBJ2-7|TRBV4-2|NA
CASSQGPGVQTYEQYF
TGTGCCAGCAGCCAAGGGCCTGGAGTGCAAACCTACGAGCAGTACTTC
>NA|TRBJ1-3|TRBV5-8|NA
CASSSGAYYSGNTIYF
TGTGCCAGCAGCTCGGGAGCTTACTATTCTGGAAACACCATATATTTT
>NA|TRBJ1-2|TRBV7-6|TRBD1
CASSLAGQGDYGYTF
TGTGCCAGCAGCTTAGCTGGACAGGGGGACTATGGCTACACCTTC
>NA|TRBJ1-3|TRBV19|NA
CASSIRSQGNTIYF
TGTGCCAGTAGTATAAGATCTCAAGGAAACACCATATATTTT
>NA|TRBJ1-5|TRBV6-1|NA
CASSVWTSDQPQHF
TGTGCCAGCAGTGTATGGACTTCCGATCAGCCCCAGCATTTT
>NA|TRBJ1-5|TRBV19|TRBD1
CASLRDGTGFRSNQPQHF
TGTGCCAGTCTCCGTGATGGGACAGGGTTTCGGAGCAATCAGCCCCAGCATTTT
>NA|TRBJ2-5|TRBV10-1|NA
CASSESGVGGEETQYF
TGCGCCAGCAGTGAGTCGGGCGTCGGGGGAGAAGAGACCCAGTACTTC
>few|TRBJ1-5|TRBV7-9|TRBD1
CASSRQGWFQVQHF
TGTGCCAGCAGTAGACAGGGCTGGTTCCAGGTCCAGCATTTT
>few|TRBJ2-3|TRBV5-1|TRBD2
CASSPGLATDTQYF
TGCGCCAGCAGCCCGGGACTAGCCACAGATACGCAGTATTTT
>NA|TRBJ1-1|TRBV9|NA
CASSVGGSIGTEAFF
TGTGCCAGCAGCGTAGGGGGTTCTATAGGTACTGAAGCTTTCTTT
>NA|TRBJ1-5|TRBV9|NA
CASSVGDGYSNQPQHF
TGTGCCAGCAGCGTCGGAGACGGTTATAGCAATCAGCCCCAGCATTTT